This TCR beta chain was profiled in a study of blood T cell repertoires in COVID-19. Looking at the study overall: Acute-phase and convalescent COVID-19 samples originated in the United States, Italy and Spain. In each case, the material was cDNA or gDNA derived from T cells, B-cell-depleted T cells, or PBMCs.

Under the authors' procedure: Scientists estimated how many nucleated cells there were by amplifying reference gene primers. Measured with immunoSEQ multiplex PCR; TCRdb has only the in-frame clones, and not every one. The V and J calls and clone size were taken over from that table, and D and trimming were inferred from the DNA. The table shows a few hundred thousand clones, with more than 85% occurring only once. Germline loops: CDR1 GTSNPN, CDR2 SVGIG (reference sequence). The CDR3 has 11 amino acids. With respect to this clone: At one end the junction does not follow the germline gene, possibly because of a read error.

The chain has TRBV30 and TRBJ2-7; D remains ambiguous. This receptor was obtained from a man aged 60-69 years with acute or convalescent COVID-19. The sample taken for sequencing was peripheral blood. This chain's CDR3 is CAWSVGPLSSF. DNA of the CDR3: TGTGCCTGGAGTGTTGGGCCGCTCAGTAGCTTC.